Listed here is a single T cell receptor (beta chain). Sample time point: pre-treatment baseline. Prior systemic cancer therapy, immunosuppressant use and other active malignancies excluded patients. The CDR3 is 17 amino acids. CDR1 MDHEN and CDR2 SYDVKM come from the germline V gene. Trimming cost V 5 bases and J 3 bases; bases outside gene matches: 10. DNA loading was fixed at 350 ng for all bulk PBMC samples. Only in-frame clones appear in the TCRdb table, and some are missing; sequencing was by immunoSEQ multiplex PCR. The table records about 10,000 clones, roughly nine tenths of them present only once. This sample stems from a study of blood T cell dynamics during melanoma immunotherapy.

The rearrangement uses TRBV28 and TRBJ2-6, with 7 bases fitting TRBD1. Sequencing used blood, obtained from a patient treated with checkpoint blockade. The receptor's source is a human donor with melanoma. The CDR3 loop is CASSPKQGSYGANVLTF. CDR3 nucleotide sequence: TGTGCCAGCAGTCCTAAACAGGGGAGCTATGGGGCCAACGTCCTGACTTTC.